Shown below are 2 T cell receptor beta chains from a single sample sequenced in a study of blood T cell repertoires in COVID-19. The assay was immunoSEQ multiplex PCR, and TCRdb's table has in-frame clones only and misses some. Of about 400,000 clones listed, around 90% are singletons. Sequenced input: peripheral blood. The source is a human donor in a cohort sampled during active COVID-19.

CDR3 region: CATSRDLASYEQYF. CDR3 nucleotide sequence: TGTGCCACCAGCAGAGATCTAGCCTCCTACGAGCAGTACTTC. The gene calls are TRBV15 and TRBJ2-7; weak D call: TRBD2 (5 bases). The CDR3 extends over 14 amino acids. Trimming shortened V by 0 bases and J by 0 bases, and 6 bases separated the two germline ends. In germline, CDR1 is LNHNV, CDR2 YYDKDF (reference sequence).

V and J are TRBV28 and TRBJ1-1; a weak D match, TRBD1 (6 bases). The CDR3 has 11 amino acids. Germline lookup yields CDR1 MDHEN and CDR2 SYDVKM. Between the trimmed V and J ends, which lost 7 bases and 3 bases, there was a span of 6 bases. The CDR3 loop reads CASTGDTEAFF. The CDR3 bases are TGTGCCAGCACAGGGGACACTGAAGCTTTCTTT.